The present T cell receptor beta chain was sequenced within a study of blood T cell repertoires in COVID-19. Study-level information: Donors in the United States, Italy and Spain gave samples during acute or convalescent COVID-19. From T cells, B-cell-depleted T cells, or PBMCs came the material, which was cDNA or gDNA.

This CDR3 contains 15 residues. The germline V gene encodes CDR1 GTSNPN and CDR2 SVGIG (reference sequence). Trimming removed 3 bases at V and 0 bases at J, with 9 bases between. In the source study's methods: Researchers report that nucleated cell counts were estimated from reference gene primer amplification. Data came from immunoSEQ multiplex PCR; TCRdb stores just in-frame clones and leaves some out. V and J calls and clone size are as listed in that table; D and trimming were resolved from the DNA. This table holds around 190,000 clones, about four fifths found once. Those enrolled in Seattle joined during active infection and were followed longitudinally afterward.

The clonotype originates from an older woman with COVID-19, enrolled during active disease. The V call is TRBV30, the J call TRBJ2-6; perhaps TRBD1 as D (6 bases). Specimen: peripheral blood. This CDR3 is CAWRDRSSGANVLTF. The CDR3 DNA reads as TGTGCCTGGAGGGACAGATCCTCTGGGGCCAACGTCCTGACTTTC.